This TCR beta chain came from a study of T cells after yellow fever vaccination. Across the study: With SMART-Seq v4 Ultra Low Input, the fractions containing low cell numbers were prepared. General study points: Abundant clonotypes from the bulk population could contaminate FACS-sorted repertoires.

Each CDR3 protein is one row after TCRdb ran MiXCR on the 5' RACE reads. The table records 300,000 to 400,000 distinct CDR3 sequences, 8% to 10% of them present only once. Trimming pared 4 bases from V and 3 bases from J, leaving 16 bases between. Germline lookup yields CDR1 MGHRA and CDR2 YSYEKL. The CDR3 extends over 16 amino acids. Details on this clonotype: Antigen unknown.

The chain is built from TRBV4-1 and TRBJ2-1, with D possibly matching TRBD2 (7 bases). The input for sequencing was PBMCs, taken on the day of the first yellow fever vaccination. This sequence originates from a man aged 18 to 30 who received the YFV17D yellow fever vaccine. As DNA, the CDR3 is TGCGCCAGCAGCCTAGGAGGGAGGGGGTACTACAATGAGCAGTTCTTC. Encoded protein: CASSLGGRGYYNEQFF.